Below, 29 T cell receptor beta chains from the same sample are listed, as sequenced in a study of shared T cell receptors in the human thymus. Sequencing used immunoSEQ multiplex PCR; TCRdb keeps in-frame clones, though not all of them. This table holds hundreds of thousands of clones, around nine tenths found once. The data also belong to a second study, concerning human thymus T cells.

The sequencing sample was made of thymocytes. These receptors originate from a boy younger than two with a congenital heart defect.

V is TRBV6-5 and J is TRBJ1-3; D might be TRBD1 (5 bases). The CDR3 totals 15 residues. Germline V CDR1 and CDR2: MNHEY, SVGAGI. V was trimmed by 0 bases and J by 7 bases, leaving 13 bases between them. As DNA, the CDR3 is TGTGCCAGCAGTTACTCCCCCGGCCCAGGGAACACCATATATTTT. Its protein is CASSYSPGPGNTIYF.

The sample holds one count of this clone. The genes are TRBV7-6 and TRBJ2-4, with 9 bases identical to TRBD1. Germline V gene sequence: CDR1 SGHVS, CDR2 FNYEAQ. CDR3 size: 15 residues. The trim removed 5 bases at V and 6 bases at J, leaving 8 bases unmatched. The CDR3 nucleotides are TGTGCCAGCAGCCACGACAGGGGGAAAGGAAACATTCAGTACTTC. The encoded protein is CASSHDRGKGNIQYF.

The chain uses TRBV18 and TRBJ2-7; TRBD1 aligns across 11 bases. Germline V lookup: CDR1 KGHSH, CDR2 LQKENI. This CDR3 is built from 15 residues. V lost 8 bases to trimming and J lost 6 bases; unmatched junction nucleotides: 12. CDR3: CASATGTGGGGEQYF. CDR3 nucleotide sequence: TGTGCCAGCGCAACTGGGACAGGGGGGGGCGGCGAGCAGTACTTC.

This sequence joins TRBV5-4 and TRBJ2-5, with 8 bases fitting TRBD2. Germline CDR1 reads SGHNT; CDR2 reads YYREEE (reference sequence). V lost 2 bases to trimming and J lost 1 base; unmatched junction nucleotides: 13. The CDR3 length is 18 residues. CDR3 bases: TGTGCCAGCAGCTTCGGGGGGGCTAGCCCTTCCTCCCAAGAGACCCAGTACTTC. It is translated as CASSFGGASPSSQETQYF.

The chain combines TRBV11-2 with TRBJ1-4, with 10 bases matching TRBD1. V shed 2 bases, J shed 16 bases, and the junction held 13 bases outside the gene matches. The CDR3 loop spans 15 amino acids. CDR1 SGHAT and CDR2 FQNNGV come from the germline V gene. CDR3 sequence (DNA): TGTGCCAGCAGCTTAATTAGGGTTTCACGGGACAGGGGGTTTTTT. It encodes CASSLIRVSRDRGFF.

J is TRBJ2-5 and V is TRBV29-1; the D gene is possibly TRBD2 (6 bases). The V gene's germline CDR1 is SQVTM and CDR2 ANQGSEA. This CDR3 contains 13 residues. V was clipped by 7 bases and J by 5 bases, with 17 bases between them. CDR3 nucleotides: TGCAGCGGTGACCCGGGAGCGTCGGAGACCCAGTACTTC. Its translation is CSGDPGASETQYF.

In this sample, this clone turned up a few times. The rearrangement joins TRBV5-1 to TRBJ1-1; 10 positions agree with TRBD1. CDR3 length: 16 residues. V was pared by 4 bases and J by 2 bases, with 8 bases of the junction left unmatched. Germline assignment: CDR1 SGHRS and CDR2 YFSETQ. CDR3 DNA: TGCGCCAGCAGCCTAGGGACAGGGGATGGTAACACTGAAGCTTTCTTT. Translating it yields CASSLGTGDGNTEAFF.

The chain carries TRBV9 and TRBJ2-7, with 11 bases that match TRBD1. The CDR3 has 14 amino acids. Germline V gene sequence: CDR1 SGDLS, CDR2 YYNGEE. Germline trimming cut 4 bases from V and 2 bases from J; bases unmatched to any gene: 2. CDR3 in amino acids: CASSQGQGAYEQYF. The DNA for the CDR3 is TGTGCCAGCAGCCAGGGACAGGGGGCCTACGAGCAGTACTTC.

The chain is built from TRBV28 and TRBJ2-2; TRBD1 agrees at 8 bases. V trimming: 3 bases; J trimming: 2 bases; junction bases outside the gene matches: 2. Germline V gives CDR1 MDHEN, CDR2 SYDVKM. CDR3 size: 15 residues. CDR3 bases: TGTGCCAGCAGTTTGGGACAGGCTAACACCGGGGAGCTGTTTTTT. Translated, it gives CASSLGQANTGELFF. The full variable domain, rest sourced from reference TRBV28 and TRBJ2-2, is DVKVTQSSRYLVKRTGEKVFLECVQDMDHENMFWYRQDPGLGLRLIYFSYDVKMKEKGDIPEGYSVSREKKERFSLILESASTNQTSMYLCASSLGQANTGELFFGEGSRLTVL.

The J gene is TRBJ2-5, the V gene TRBV4-1, with TRBD2 matching 13 bases. The CDR3 has 19 residues. Germline V gene lookup returns CDR1 MGHRA and CDR2 YSYEKL. After removal of 1 base from V and 3 bases from J, the junction contained 11 bases not matched to a gene. The CDR3 coding sequence is TGCGCCAGCAGCCAAGGCGGACTAGCGGGAGTATGGGGAAAAGAGACCCAGTACTTC. Its translation: CASSQGGLAGVWGKETQYF.

This chain uses TRBV5-1 with TRBJ1-4; a possible D gene is TRBD1 (6 bases). CDR1 is SGHRS and CDR2 is YFSETQ in the germline V gene. The CDR3 runs 14 residues. V was pared by 1 base and J by 8 bases, with 12 bases between. The CDR3 DNA reads TGCGCCAGCAGCTTGACAGGGTTAGAGGAAAAACTGTTTTTT. It encodes CASSLTGLEEKLFF. Using reference TRBV5-1 and TRBJ1-4 for the parts outside the CDR3, the full variable domain is KAGVTQTPRYLIKTRGQQVTLSCSPISGHRSVSWYQQTPGQGLQFLFEYFSETQRNKGNFPGRFSGRQFSNSRSEMNVSTLELGDSALYLCASSLTGLEEKLFFGSGTQLSVL.

CDR3: CASSQGRGLLSTDTQYF. DNA of the CDR3: TGCGCCAGCAGCCAGGGACGGGGACTACTTAGCACAGATACGCAGTATTTT. The rearrangement links TRBV4-3 to TRBJ2-3; 7 positions agree with TRBD2. V shed 3 bases, J shed 0 bases, and the junction held 9 bases outside the gene matches. The CDR3 covers 17 residues. Looked up from germline, CDR1 is LGHNA and CDR2 is YSLEER.

The V and J genes are TRBV2 and TRBJ2-3; 9 positions match TRBD2. CDR1 and CDR2 (germline): SNHLY, FYNNEI. CDR3 length: 22 residues. The junction had 21 bases not matched to a gene; V was cut back by 0 bases and J by 2 bases. The DNA of the CDR3 is TGTGCCAGCAGTGAAGCTGGGAAGTCGGGAATTAGCGGGGGCCATTTCACAGATACGCAGTATTTT. Translating it yields CASSEAGKSGISGGHFTDTQYF. Full variable domain (remainder filled in from reference TRBV2 and TRBJ2-3): EPEVTQTPSHQVTQMGQEVILRCVPISNHLYFYWYRQILGQKVEFLVSFYNNEISEKSEIFDDQFSVERPDGSNFTLKIRSTKLEDSAMYFCASSEAGKSGISGGHFTDTQYFGPGTRLTVL.

In its sample, this clone was seen once. The chain links TRBV27 to TRBJ1-2; D unresolved. The V gene's germline CDR1 is MNHEY and CDR2 SMNVEV (reference sequence). V was pared by 4 bases and J by 8 bases, with 8 bases between. CDR3 size: 11 residues. CDR3 region: CASSYTGGYTF. The CDR3, as DNA: TGTGCCAGCAGTTATACGGGGGGCTACACCTTC.

The chain employs TRBV19 and TRBJ2-1; TRBD2 might be the D (6 bases). The CDR3 totals 13 residues. Per germline, CDR1 LNHDA and CDR2 SQIVND (reference sequence). Trimming shortened V by 7 bases and J by 5 bases, and 12 bases separated the two germline ends. The CDR3 bases are TGTGCCAGTACTAGCAGGGAGGACAATGAGCAGTTCTTC. Amino acid sequence: CASTSREDNEQFF.

This sequence joins TRBV5-5 and TRBJ2-3; 10 bases align to TRBD1. The trim removed 4 bases at V and 4 bases at J, leaving 3 bases unmatched. The CDR3 runs to 14 residues. In germline, CDR1 is SGHKS, CDR2 YYEKEE (reference sequence). The CDR3 protein is CASSMDRGADTQYF. In nucleotides, the CDR3 is TGTGCCAGCAGCATGGACAGGGGGGCAGATACGCAGTATTTT.

V is TRBV11-3 and J is TRBJ2-1, with TRBD1 matching 10 bases. CDR3 size: 16 residues. Unmatched junction bases numbered 8, after V lost 5 bases and J lost 4 bases. The V gene's germline CDR1 is SGHNT and CDR2 YENEEA. This CDR3 reads CASSRDRDRGYNEQFF. The CDR3 bases are TGTGCCAGCAGCCGCGATCGGGACAGGGGTTACAATGAGCAGTTCTTC.

The chain carries TRBV28 and TRBJ1-5; 8 bases are a match to TRBD1. Trimming at V came to 5 bases and at J to 5 bases, leaving 5 bases not matched to a gene. The CDR3 extends over 14 amino acids. Germline V CDR1 and CDR2: MDHEN, SYDVKM. The CDR3 here is CASSRTGFYQPQHF. Here the CDR3 DNA reads TGTGCCAGCAGTAGGACAGGGTTTTATCAGCCCCAGCATTTT.

V gene TRBV4-1 combines with J gene TRBJ2-7, with D perhaps TRBD1 (6 bases). V was pared by 3 bases and J by 0 bases, with 15 bases between. Germline V lookup: CDR1 MGHRA, CDR2 YSYEKL. This CDR3 has 16 amino acids. In DNA, the CDR3 is TGCGCCAGCAGCCAGTGGACAGATACCAGCTCCTACGAGCAGTACTTC. This codes for CASSQWTDTSSYEQYF.

The V and J genes are TRBV5-4 and TRBJ2-1, with D perhaps TRBD1 (6 bases). V lost 4 bases to trimming and J lost 5 bases, with 13 bases between them. This CDR3 comprises 14 residues. The germline gives CDR1 SGHNT, CDR2 YYREEE (reference sequence). CDR3 residues: CASSPKYRDNEQFF. The DNA for the CDR3 is TGTGCCAGCAGCCCTAAGTACAGGGACAATGAGCAGTTCTTC. The variable domain in full, with the rest retrieved from reference TRBV5-4 and TRBJ2-1, is ETGVTQSPTHLIKTRGQQVTLRCSSQSGHNTVSWYQQALGQGPQFIFQYYREEENGRGNFPPRFSGLQFPNYSSELNVNALELDDSALYLCASSPKYRDNEQFFGPGTRLTVL.

In its sample, this clone was seen once. The chain is built from TRBV5-6 and TRBJ2-1; TRBD1 aligns across 10 bases. The length of the CDR3 is 18 residues. The V gene's germline CDR1 is SGHDT and CDR2 YYEEEE. V was pared by 0 bases and J by 7 bases, with 13 bases of the junction left unmatched. This chain's CDR3 is CASSLGGQGGVFGNEQFF. CDR3 sequence (DNA): TGTGCCAGCAGCTTGGGCGGACAGGGGGGTGTCTTTGGGAATGAGCAGTTCTTC.

A note on this clone: This same CDR3 is encoded by further DNA sequences in the sample. This chain joins TRBV27 and TRBJ2-7; D unclear. The CDR3 is 13 amino acids. CDR1 and CDR2 (germline): MNHEY, SMNVEV (reference sequence). Trimming removed 2 bases at V and 3 bases at J, with 8 bases between. Written as DNA, the CDR3 is TGTGCCAGCAGTTTACTCGGTGGCTACGAGCAGTACTTC. Protein product: CASSLLGGYEQYF.

This chain connects TRBV9 to TRBJ2-7, with 12 nucleotides matching TRBD2. The CDR3 runs 22 residues. CDR1 is SGDLS, CDR2 YYNGEE, per germline. The V and J ends lost 0 bases and 6 bases, in that order; junction bases with no gene match: 25. The CDR3 reads CASSVASPPGLSGLAGMLEQYF. In DNA, the CDR3 is TGTGCCAGCAGCGTAGCCTCACCCCCCGGGCTGTCCGGACTAGCGGGAATGCTCGAGCAGTACTTC.

The chain uses TRBV9 and TRBJ1-2, with D possibly matching TRBD1 (6 bases). Germline loops: CDR1 SGDLS, CDR2 YYNGEE. V lost 0 bases and J lost 8, with 8 bases in between. The CDR3 length is 12 residues. DNA for the CDR3: TGTGCCAGCAGCGTAGGGGACACAGGCTACACCTTC. Protein: CASSVGDTGYTF.

The gene calls are TRBV5-1 and TRBJ2-2, with D maybe TRBD2 (6 bases). Germline-derived CDR1 and CDR2 are SGHRS and YFSETQ. The CDR3 is 16 residues long. V was cut by 1 base and J by 1 base, with 11 bases left in between. CDR3 coding DNA: TGCGCCAGCAGCTTGATGAGCGGGCGGAACACCGGGGAGCTGTTTTTT. Protein: CASSLMSGRNTGELFF.

The chain joins TRBV7-2 to TRBJ2-1, with 13 bases aligning to TRBD2. This CDR3 has 16 amino acids. Looked up from germline, CDR1 is SGHTA and CDR2 is FQGNSA. V shed 5 bases and J 8 bases; nucleotides not matched to a gene: 9. The CDR3 DNA reads TGTGCCAGCAGCCCGCGGACTAGCGGGAGTTGTGATGAGCAGTTCTTC. Its protein is CASSPRTSGSCDEQFF.

The V call is TRBV7-5, the J call TRBJ1-5; the table's D call of TRBD1 was not tested on the DNA. TRBV7-5 is deemed a pseudogene. This CDR3 comprises 16 residues. The CDR3 is CVRTPVKRAGVQPQHF. In DNA form, the CDR3 reads TGTGTCAGAACCCCGGTGAAGAGGGCAGGGGTTCAGCCCCAGCATTTT.

This clone was seen only once. This chain connects TRBV19 to TRBJ2-7, with a possible D match to TRBD2 (5 bases). V was trimmed by 0 bases and J by 1 base, leaving 16 bases between them. This CDR3 comprises 17 residues. CDR1 and CDR2 from the germline V gene are LNHDA and SQIVND (reference sequence). CDR3 sequence: CASSIERKRTPSYEQYF. Written as DNA, the CDR3 is TGTGCCAGTAGTATAGAGAGAAAGCGGACTCCGTCCTACGAGCAGTACTTC.

This clone was counted a single time. This sequence joins TRBV28 and TRBJ2-7; TRBD1 agrees at 7 bases. The CDR3 consists of 18 residues. Germline trimming cut 3 bases from V and 2 bases from J; bases unmatched to any gene: 16. The germline V gene encodes CDR1 MDHEN and CDR2 SYDVKM. The DNA of the CDR3 is TGTGCCAGCAGTTTCAGGGTAGGGGGCTCGGAAATAACCTACGAGCAGTACTTC. It encodes CASSFRVGGSEITYEQYF. The full variable domain, in which reference TRBV28 and TRBJ2-7 provide the parts outside the CDR3, is DVKVTQSSRYLVKRTGEKVFLECVQDMDHENMFWYRQDPGLGLRLIYFSYDVKMKEKGDIPEGYSVSREKKERFSLILESASTNQTSMYLCASSFRVGGSEITYEQYFGPGTRLTVT.